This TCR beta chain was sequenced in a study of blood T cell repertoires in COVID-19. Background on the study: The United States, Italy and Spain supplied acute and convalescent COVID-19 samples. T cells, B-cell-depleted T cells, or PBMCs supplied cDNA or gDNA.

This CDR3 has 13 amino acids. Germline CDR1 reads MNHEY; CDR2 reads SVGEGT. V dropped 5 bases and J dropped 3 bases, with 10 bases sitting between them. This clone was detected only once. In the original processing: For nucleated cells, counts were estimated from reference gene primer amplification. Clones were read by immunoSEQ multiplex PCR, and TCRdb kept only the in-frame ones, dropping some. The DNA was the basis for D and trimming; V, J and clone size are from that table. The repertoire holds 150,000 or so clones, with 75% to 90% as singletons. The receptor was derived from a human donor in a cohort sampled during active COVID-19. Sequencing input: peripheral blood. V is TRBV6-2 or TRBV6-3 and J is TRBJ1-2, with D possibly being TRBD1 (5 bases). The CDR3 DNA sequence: TGTGCCAGCAGTAAACAGGTGTACTATGGCTACACCTTC. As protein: CASSKQVYYGYTF.